Listed below are T cell receptor beta chains from one sample, sequenced in a study of cytomegalovirus exposure and HLA in healthy donors. Profiled with immunoSEQ multiplex PCR; TCRdb holds only in-frame clones, not every one. The repertoire holds 150,000 to 200,000 clones, with roughly 87% as singletons. The sequenced sample consisted of PBMCs. The receptors shown here come from a girl in the first two years of life in good health and CMV-seronegative. The CDR3 runs from the conserved cysteine through the conserved F or W. D genes are given only for firm matches. The size entry is marked missing in some rows and otherwise reads once, few, many or a size class.

>once|TRBV30|TRBJ2-2|-
CAWRKGGANTGELFF
TGTGCCTGGAGGAAGGGGGGGGCGAACACCGGGGAGCTGTTTTTT
>-|TRBV2|TRBJ1-1|-
CASTIRGIMNTEAFF
TGTGCCAGCACCATCAGGGGAATTATGAACACTGAAGCTTTCTTT
>-|TRBV7-7|TRBJ2-3|TRBD2
CASSLEREDWDTQYF
TGTGCCAGCAGCTTAGAACGGGAGGACTGGGATACGCAGTATTTT
>few|TRBV6-5|TRBJ1-5|-
CASSYSSQPQHF
TGTGCCAGCAGTTACTCGAGTCAGCCCCAGCATTTT
>once|TRBV29-1|TRBJ2-1|TRBD2
CSGKWREIDNEQFF
TGCAGCGGGAAGTGGCGGGAGATAGACAATGAGCAGTTCTTC
>-|TRBV11-2|TRBJ2-7|TRBD1
CASGDWTGRTYEQYF
TGTGCCAGCGGGGATTGGACAGGGAGAACCTACGAGCAGTACTTC
>-|TRBV6-6|TRBJ1-3|-
CAPRVGADTIYF
TGTGCCCCAAGGGTGGGGGCGGACACCATATATTTT
>-|TRBV19|TRBJ2-5|-
CASSMRQETQYF
TGTGCCAGTAGTATGCGCCAAGAGACCCAGTACTTC
>-|TRBV4-1|TRBJ2-3|-
CASSQVGRISSTDTQYF
TGCGCCAGCAGCCAAGTGGGGAGGATCTCTAGCACAGATACGCAGTATTTT
>once|TRBV7-2|TRBJ2-6|-
CASRGSSGANVLTF
TGTGCCAGCAGGGGGAGCTCTGGGGCCAACGTCCTGACTTTC
>-|TRBV19|TRBJ1-2|TRBD1
CASSTPGQGAHGYTF
TGTGCCAGTAGCACCCCGGGACAGGGGGCGCATGGCTACACCTTC
>-|TRBV7-9|TRBJ2-1|-
CASSLVPRSYNEQFF
TGTGCCAGCAGCTTAGTCCCCCGCTCCTACAATGAGCAGTTCTTC
>once|TRBV15|TRBJ2-7|-
CATSRDNTVYEQYF
TGTGCCACCAGCAGAGATAACACAGTCTACGAGCAGTACTTC
>-|TRBV4-3|TRBJ2-5|TRBD2
CASSPGTSGLETQYF
TGCGCCAGCAGCCCAGGGACTAGCGGATTAGAGACCCAGTACTTC
>-|TRBV19|TRBJ2-5|TRBD2
CASSNVPRTSGIQETQYF
TGTGCCAGTAGCAACGTCCCTCGGACTAGCGGGATCCAAGAGACCCAGTACTTC
>-|TRBV10-2|TRBJ2-1|-
CASSEAGFSYNEQFF
TGCGCCAGCAGTGAGGCAGGGTTCTCCTACAATGAGCAGTTCTTC
>-|TRBV7-9|TRBJ2-5|-
CASTPFEIETQYF
TGTGCCAGCACCCCCTTCGAGATAGAGACCCAGTACTTC
>few|TRBV2|TRBJ2-1|TRBD2
CASKRESVSNEQFF
TGTGCCAGCAAGCGGGAGTCGGTCTCCAATGAGCAGTTCTTC
>-|TRBV6-6|TRBJ2-2|-
CASRPPGQANTGELFF
TGTGCCAGCAGACCTCCGGGACAAGCGAACACCGGGGAGCTGTTTTTT
>-|TRBV9|TRBJ2-1|-
CASSVERLARFSNEQFF
TGTGCCAGCAGCGTAGAAAGATTAGCGCGTTTTTCCAATGAGCAGTTCTTC
>-|TRBV2|TRBJ2-7|-
CASSEEDRTLGSYEQYF
TGTGCCAGCAGTGAAGAAGACAGGACCCTGGGGTCCTACGAGCAGTACTTC
>-|TRBV4-1|TRBJ1-5|-
CASSQSQGGNQPQHF
TGCGCCAGCAGCCAAAGTCAGGGCGGCAATCAGCCCCAGCATTTT
>-|TRBV5-1|TRBJ2-7|-
CASSSGETLYERYF
TGCGCCAGCAGCTCTGGGGAGACCCTCTACGAGCGGTACTTC
>-|TRBV19|TRBJ1-1|-
CASSMFAGVTEAFF
TGTGCCAGTAGTATGTTCGCCGGGGTCACTGAAGCTTTCTTT
>-|TRBV7-9|TRBJ1-1|TRBD1
CASSVTGAGRLAFF
TGTGCCAGCAGCGTCACAGGGGCCGGTCGTTTAGCTTTCTTT